Shown below are 20 T cell receptor beta chains from a single sample sequenced in a study of chemoradiotherapy in HPV16-positive cancers. Produced via immunoSEQ multiplex PCR; TCRdb's table is partial and in-frame only. In the table there are 1,500 or so clones, around 88% of which are singletons. The sample was tumor tissue, taken from a patient who underwent chemoradiotherapy. The source is a human donor with HPV-associated anogenital cancer.

The V gene is TRBV6-4, the J gene TRBJ2-7; 11 bases align to TRBD2. Per the germline V gene, CDR1 is MRHNA and CDR2 is SNTAGT. Germline trimming cut 6 bases from V and 0 bases from J; bases unmatched to any gene: 10. This CDR3 is built from 17 residues. The CDR3 here is CASRNSGRASSSYEQYF. The CDR3, as DNA: TGTGCCAGCAGGAATAGCGGGAGGGCTTCTAGCTCCTACGAGCAGTACTTC.

This sequence joins TRBV7-9 and TRBJ2-1; no clear D. Germline V gene lookup returns CDR1 SEHNR and CDR2 FQNEAQ (reference sequence). Trimming cost V 5 bases and J 0 bases, with 5 bases left between them. This CDR3 region has 13 residues. CDR3 nucleotides: TGTGCCAGCAGCCAAAGCTCCTACAATGAGCAGTTCTTC. Amino acids: CASSQSSYNEQFF.

V and J are TRBV5-1 and TRBJ2-5; the D call may be TRBD1 or TRBD2 (6 bases each). Between the trimmed V and J ends, which lost 1 base and 2 bases, there was a span of 9 bases. Germline lookup yields CDR1 SGHRS and CDR2 YFSETQ. CDR3 length: 14 amino acids. The CDR3 bases are TGCGCCAGCAGCTTGACGGGGGCTCAAGAGACCCAGTACTTC. As protein: CASSLTGAQETQYF.

The gene calls are TRBV6-4 and TRBJ2-7; a weak D match, TRBD1 (5 bases). The CDR3 extends over 14 amino acids. The V end lost 2 bases, the J end lost 11 bases, and 19 bases lay between the germline ends. Germline V lookup: CDR1 MRHNA, CDR2 SNTAGT. CDR3 DNA sequence: TGTGCCAGCAGTGACATCATGACAGATCCGTTGGAGTACTTC. This gives the protein CASSDIMTDPLEYF.

V usage is TRBV14 and J usage is TRBJ2-3, with D maybe TRBD2 (6 bases). V dropped 4 bases and J dropped 5 bases, with 13 bases sitting between them. The CDR3 is 14 residues long. Germline values: CDR1 SGHDN, CDR2 FVKESK. CDR3 residues: CASSPGTFGDTQYF. CDR3 DNA: TGTGCCAGCAGCCCCGGGACTTTTGGAGATACGCAGTATTTT. Full variable domain (outside the CDR3, taken from reference TRBV14 and TRBJ2-3): EAGVTQFPSHSVIEKGQTVTLRCDPISGHDNLYWYRRVMGKEIKFLLHFVKESKQDESGMPNNRFLAERTGGTYSTLKVQPAELEDSGVYFCASSPGTFGDTQYFGPGTRLTVL.

The V and J genes are TRBV5-4 and TRBJ1-2, with a weak D call TRBD1 (6 bases). V was clipped by 0 bases and J by 7 bases, with 10 bases between them. The CDR3 contains 13 residues. Germline V CDR1 and CDR2: SGHNT, YYREEE (reference sequence). Written as DNA, the CDR3 is TGTGCCAGCAGCTTGGACAGGGATCCTGGCTACACCTTC. Its protein product is CASSLDRDPGYTF.

This sequence joins TRBV13 and TRBJ1-2; D gene uncertain. V lost 6 bases, J lost 13 bases, and 18 bases lay in between. Germline assignment: CDR1 PRHDT and CDR2 FYEKMQ (reference sequence). The CDR3 is 12 residues long. As DNA, the CDR3 is TGTGCCAGCAGTCTAGGAGTAGTTTCTGTCACCTTC. It encodes CASSLGVVSVTF.

The chain joins TRBV7-9 to TRBJ1-3; possibly TRBD1 for D (6 bases). The CDR3 loop spans 16 amino acids. V lost 1 base and J 1 base, leaving 11 bases between the germline ends. CDR1 is SEHNR, CDR2 FQNEAQ, per germline (reference sequence). The CDR3 here is CASSLDTGQSGNTIYF. CDR3 DNA sequence: TGTGCCAGCAGCTTAGACACAGGGCAATCTGGAAACACCATATATTTT.

The gene calls are TRBV7-2 and TRBJ1-5, with D perhaps matching TRBD1 (6 bases). V was clipped by 5 bases and J by 6 bases, with 14 bases between them. Per germline, CDR1 SGHTA and CDR2 FQGNSA. The CDR3 covers 14 residues. The CDR3 sequence: CASSNTGKGQPQHF. The CDR3 nucleotides read TGTGCCAGCAGCAATACAGGGAAGGGTCAGCCCCAGCATTTT.

This chain joins TRBV29-1 and TRBJ2-5; D is uncertain. Trimming took off 4 bases at V and 2 bases at J, with 8 bases between the two ends. Germline V lookup: CDR1 SQVTM, CDR2 ANQGSEA. The CDR3 has 12 amino acids. CDR3 nucleotides: TGCAGCGTTGTCGAGAGTCAAGAGACCCAGTACTTC. Translated, it gives CSVVESQETQYF.

The genes are TRBV2 and TRBJ2-1, with D possibly TRBD1 on 6 matching bases. Germline values: CDR1 SNHLY, CDR2 FYNNEI. CDR3 length equals 15 residues. Trimming cost V 10 bases and J 4 bases, with 20 bases left between them. This CDR3 is CANPPGAGAYNEQFF. The CDR3 bases are TGTGCCAATCCCCCCGGGGCAGGGGCTTACAATGAGCAGTTCTTC. The full variable domain, its missing parts supplied by reference TRBV2 and TRBJ2-1, is EPEVTQTPSHQVTQMGQEVILRCVPISNHLYFYWYRQILGQKVEFLVSFYNNEISEKSEIFDDQFSVERPDGSNFTLKIRSTKLEDSAMYFCANPPGAGAYNEQFFGPGTRLTVL.

A single count supports this clone. The rearrangement uses TRBV30 and TRBJ2-5; no firm D call. Trimming pared 2 bases from V and 1 base from J, leaving 2 bases between. The CDR3 contains 11 residues. Germline lookup yields CDR1 GTSNPN and CDR2 SVGIG (reference sequence). CDR3 sequence reads: CAWSPQETQYF. The CDR3, as DNA: TGTGCCTGGAGTCCCCAAGAGACCCAGTACTTC.

The J gene is TRBJ2-2, the V gene TRBV13; D remains unclear. V was trimmed by 6 bases and J by 0 bases, leaving 11 bases between them. Germline V gene sequence: CDR1 PRHDT, CDR2 FYEKMQ (reference sequence). The CDR3 is 15 residues long. The CDR3 is CASSLGGPNTGELFF. As DNA, the CDR3 is TGTGCCAGCAGTTTGGGCGGCCCGAACACCGGGGAGCTGTTTTTT.

The chain joins TRBV28 to TRBJ1-2; 8 bases agree with TRBD1. V lost 6 bases and J lost 4; bases outside the gene matches: 7. Germline values: CDR1 MDHEN, CDR2 SYDVKM. The length of the CDR3 is 14 residues. In nucleotides, the CDR3 is TGTGCCAGCAGGTCGACAGGGGCGGGCTATGGCTACACCTTC. Residues: CASRSTGAGYGYTF.

The chain links TRBV6-6 to TRBJ2-7, with TRBD1 as a possible D gene (5 bases). The CDR3 runs to 14 residues. From germline, CDR1 is MNHNY and CDR2 SVGAGI (reference sequence). V lost 2 bases and J 2 bases, leaving 10 bases between the germline ends. This CDR3 reads CASSYSHRTYEQYF. In DNA form, the CDR3 reads TGTGCCAGCAGTTACAGCCACAGGACCTACGAGCAGTACTTC.

The chain recombines TRBV7-8 with TRBJ1-1; 10 nucleotides line up with TRBD1. Germline CDR1 and CDR2: SGHVS and FQNEAQ. Trimming took 5 bases from V and 0 from J; bases not matched to a gene: 6. The CDR3 has 16 amino acids. The CDR3 DNA reads as TGTGCCAGCAGCGGATGGACAGGGGGGCTGAACACTGAAGCTTTCTTT. Translated: CASSGWTGGLNTEAFF.

The CDR3 sequence: CASSPHRGSLEGNTIYF. In DNA form, the CDR3 reads TGTGCCAGCAGCCCACACAGGGGATCCCTTGAAGGAAACACCATATATTTT. The chain employs TRBV11-3 and TRBJ1-3, with 7 bases matching TRBD1. CDR1 and CDR2 (germline): SGHNT, YENEEA. J lost 4 bases, V lost 5 bases, and 14 bases had no gene match. CDR3 length equals 17 residues.

This rearrangement joins TRBV4-1 to TRBJ1-5; maybe TRBD1 (5 bases). The CDR3 covers 13 residues. CDR1 and CDR2 from the germline V gene are MGHRA and YSYEKL. The V end was cut by 8 bases, the J end by 6 bases, with 14 bases between. CDR3 residues: CASGDPGPQPQHF. The CDR3 DNA is TGCGCCAGCGGGGACCCGGGGCCTCAGCCCCAGCATTTT.

This clone was detected only once. This chain joins TRBV4-1 and TRBJ1-1; D not resolved. There are 14 residues in the CDR3. Trimming stripped 3 bases from V and 2 bases from J, with 10 bases between. Germline assignment: CDR1 MGHRA and CDR2 YSYEKL. CDR3 coding DNA: TGCGCCAGCAGCCACTCGTGGGGTAACACTGAAGCTTTCTTT. Translated, it gives CASSHSWGNTEAFF.

The rearrangement uses TRBV27 and TRBJ2-1; the match to TRBD2 covers 13 bases. Germline-derived CDR1 and CDR2 are MNHEY and SMNVEV (reference sequence). The CDR3 covers 18 residues. With V trimmed by 4 bases and J by 0 bases, 6 bases remained unmatched. The CDR3: CASSSSGTSGASYNEQFF. CDR3 sequence (DNA): TGTGCCAGCAGTTCCTCCGGGACTAGCGGGGCCTCCTACAATGAGCAGTTCTTC.